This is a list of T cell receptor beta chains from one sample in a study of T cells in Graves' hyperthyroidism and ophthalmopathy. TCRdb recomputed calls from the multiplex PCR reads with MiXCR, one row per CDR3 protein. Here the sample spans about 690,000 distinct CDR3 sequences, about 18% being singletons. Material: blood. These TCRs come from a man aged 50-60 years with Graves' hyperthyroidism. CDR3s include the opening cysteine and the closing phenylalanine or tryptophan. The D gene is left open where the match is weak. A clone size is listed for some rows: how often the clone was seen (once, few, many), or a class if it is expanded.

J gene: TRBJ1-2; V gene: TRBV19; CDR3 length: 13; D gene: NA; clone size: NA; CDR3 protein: CASTTPTNYGYTF; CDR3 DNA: TGTGCCAGTACCACACCCACTAACTATGGCTACACCTTC
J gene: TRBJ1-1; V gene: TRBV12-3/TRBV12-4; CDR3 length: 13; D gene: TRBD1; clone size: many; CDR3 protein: CASNPGDRRPAVF; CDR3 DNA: TGTGCCAGCAATCCAGGGGACAGGCGCCCAGCGGTCTTT
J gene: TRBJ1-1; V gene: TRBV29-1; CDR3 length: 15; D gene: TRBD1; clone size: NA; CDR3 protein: CSVAYRDSLFSEAFF; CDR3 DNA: TGCAGCGTTGCCTACCGGGACAGTCTTTTCTCTGAAGCTTTCTTT
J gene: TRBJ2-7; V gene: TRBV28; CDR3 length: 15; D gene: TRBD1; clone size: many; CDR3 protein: CASRGQVRAMYEQYF; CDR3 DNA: TGTGCCAGCAGGGGACAGGTTCGGGCCATGTACGAGCAGTACTTC
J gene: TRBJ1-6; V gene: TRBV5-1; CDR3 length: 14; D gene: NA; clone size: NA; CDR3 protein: CASSLEWGNSPLHF; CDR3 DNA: TGCGCCAGCAGCTTGGAATGGGGGAACTCACCCCTCCACTTT
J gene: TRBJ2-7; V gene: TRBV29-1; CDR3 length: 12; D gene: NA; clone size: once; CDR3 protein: CSGGLDTYEQYF; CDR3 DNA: TGCAGCGGAGGACTCGATACCTACGAGCAGTACTTC
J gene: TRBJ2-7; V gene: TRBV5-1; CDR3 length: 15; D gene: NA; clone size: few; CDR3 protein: CASSLASGLAYEQYF; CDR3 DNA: TGCGCCAGCAGCTTGGCCTCGGGCCTCGCCTACGAGCAGTACTTC
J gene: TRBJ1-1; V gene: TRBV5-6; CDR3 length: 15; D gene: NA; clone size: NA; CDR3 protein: CASSFLTETNTEAFF; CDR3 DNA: TGTGCCAGCAGCTTCCTAACAGAAACGAACACTGAAGCTTTCTTT
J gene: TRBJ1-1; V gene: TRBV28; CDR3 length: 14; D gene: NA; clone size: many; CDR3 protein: CASSPPDPRTEAFF; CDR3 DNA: TGTGCCAGCAGTCCCCCGGACCCTCGGACTGAAGCTTTCTTT
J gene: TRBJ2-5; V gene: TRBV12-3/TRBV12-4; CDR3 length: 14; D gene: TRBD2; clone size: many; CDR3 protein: CASSMGTRGETQYF; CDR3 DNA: TGTGCCAGCAGTATGGGGACTAGGGGAGAGACCCAGTACTTC
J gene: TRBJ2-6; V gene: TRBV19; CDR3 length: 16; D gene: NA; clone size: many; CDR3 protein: CASSTRRSSGANVLTF; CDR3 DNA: TGTGCCAGTAGTACGAGACGGTCCTCTGGGGCCAACGTCCTGACTTTC
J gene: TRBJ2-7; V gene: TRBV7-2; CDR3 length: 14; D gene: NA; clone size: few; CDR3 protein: CASRPAGYSYEQYF; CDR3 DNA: TGTGCCAGCAGACCAGCGGGTTACTCCTACGAGCAGTACTTC
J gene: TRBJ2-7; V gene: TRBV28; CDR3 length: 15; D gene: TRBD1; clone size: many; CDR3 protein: CASRRTGANSYEQYF; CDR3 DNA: TGTGCCAGCAGGCGGACAGGGGCGAACTCCTACGAGCAGTACTTC
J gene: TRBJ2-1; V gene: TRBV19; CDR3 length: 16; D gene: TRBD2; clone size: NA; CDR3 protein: CASSIEGTSGYNEQFF; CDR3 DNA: TGTGCCAGTAGTATAGAAGGGACTAGCGGTTACAATGAGCAGTTCTTC
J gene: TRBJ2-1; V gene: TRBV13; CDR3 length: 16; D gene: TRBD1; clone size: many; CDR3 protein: CASSLRTGMVGYEQFF; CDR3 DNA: TGTGCCAGCAGCCTTCGGACAGGGATGGTGGGCTATGAGCAGTTCTTC
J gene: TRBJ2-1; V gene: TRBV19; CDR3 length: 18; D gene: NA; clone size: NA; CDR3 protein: CASSRGIVQKSSYNEQFF; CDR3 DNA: TGTGCCAGTAGTAGGGGGATCGTGCAAAAGAGTTCCTACAATGAGCAGTTCTTC
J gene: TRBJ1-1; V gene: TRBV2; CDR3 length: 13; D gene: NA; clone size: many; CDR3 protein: CARRRKGNTEAFF; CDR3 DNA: TGTGCCAGACGCCGCAAGGGGAACACTGAAGCTTTCTTT
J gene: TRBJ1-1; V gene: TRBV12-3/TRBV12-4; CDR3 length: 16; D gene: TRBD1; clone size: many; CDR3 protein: CASSLLMGQGLTEAFF; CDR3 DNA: TGTGCCAGCAGTTTACTTATGGGACAGGGGCTGACTGAAGCTTTCTTT
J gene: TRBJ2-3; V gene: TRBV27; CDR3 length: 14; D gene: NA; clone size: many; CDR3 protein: CASSSYGPQDTQYF; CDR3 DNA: TGTGCCAGCAGTTCCTACGGACCCCAAGATACGCAGTATTTT
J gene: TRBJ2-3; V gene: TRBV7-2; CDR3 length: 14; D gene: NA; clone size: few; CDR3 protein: CASSLWDRTDTQYF; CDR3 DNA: TGTGCCAGCAGCTTGTGGGATCGCACAGATACGCAGTATTTT
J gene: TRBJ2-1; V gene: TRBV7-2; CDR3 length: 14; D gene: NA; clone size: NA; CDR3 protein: CASTSGLAYNEQFF; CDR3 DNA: TGTGCCAGCACCTCGGGACTGGCCTACAATGAGCAGTTCTTC
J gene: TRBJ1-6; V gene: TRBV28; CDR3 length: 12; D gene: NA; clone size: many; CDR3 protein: CASSVVKSPLHF; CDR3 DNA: TGTGCCAGCAGTGTCGTGAAATCACCCCTCCACTTT